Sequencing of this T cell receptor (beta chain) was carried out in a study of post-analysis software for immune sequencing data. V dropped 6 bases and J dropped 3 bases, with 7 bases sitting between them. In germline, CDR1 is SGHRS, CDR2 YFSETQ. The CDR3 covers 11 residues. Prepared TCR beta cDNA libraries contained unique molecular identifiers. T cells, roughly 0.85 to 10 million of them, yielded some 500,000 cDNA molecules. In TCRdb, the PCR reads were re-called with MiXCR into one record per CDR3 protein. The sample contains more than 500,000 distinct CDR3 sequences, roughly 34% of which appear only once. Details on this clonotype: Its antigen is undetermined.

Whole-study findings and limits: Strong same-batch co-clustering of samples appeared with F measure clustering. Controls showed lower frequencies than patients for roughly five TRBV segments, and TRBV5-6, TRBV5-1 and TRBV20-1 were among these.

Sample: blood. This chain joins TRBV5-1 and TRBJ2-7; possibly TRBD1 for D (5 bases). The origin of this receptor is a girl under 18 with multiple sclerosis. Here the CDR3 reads CASKDNYEQYF. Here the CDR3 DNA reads TGCGCCAGCAAGGACAACTACGAGCAGTACTTC. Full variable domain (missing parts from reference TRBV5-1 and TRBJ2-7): KAGVTQTPRYLIKTRGQQVTLSCSPISGHRSVSWYQQTPGQGLQFLFEYFSETQRNKGNFPGRFSGRQFSNSRSEMNVSTLELGDSALYLCASKDNYEQYFGPGTRLTVT.